The rows below give T cell receptor beta chains drawn from one sample of a study of shared clonotypes between healthy human individuals. Measured with immunoSEQ multiplex PCR; TCRdb has only the in-frame clones, and not every one. The repertoire holds around 500,000 clones, with 70% to 80% as singletons. Input material: PBMCs. Every receptor here comes from a woman between 40 and 50 years old in good health. Some clones in this sample may be carry-over from other donors' samples. The CDR3 runs from the conserved cysteine through the conserved F or W. D genes are given only for firm matches. The size of a clone is reported for some rows only, either as once, few or many, or as a class for expanded clones.

j_call	v_call	clone_size	d_call	cdr3_nt	cdr3_aa
TRBJ2-2	TRBV23-1	NA	TRBD1	TGCGCCAGCAGTCGACCGAGCAACTCATCCAGGGCTCTTAAAGGGACAGCTTACACCGGGGAGCTGTTTTTT	CASSRPSNSSRALKGTAYTGELFF
TRBJ2-5	TRBV28	NA	TRBD1	TGTGCCACCTACCGACAGGGTTCCCAAGAGACCCAGTACTTC	CATYRQGSQETQYF
TRBJ2-7	TRBV2	many	NA	TGTGCCAGCAGTGACCGTTCTACATTCTCCTACGAGCAGTACTTC	CASSDRSTFSYEQYF
TRBJ2-1	TRBV10-2	NA	NA	TGCGCCAGCAGTGTTCATAAAGGACAGAGAGGACACAATGAGCAGTTCTTC	CASSVHKGQRGHNEQFF
TRBJ1-4	TRBV6-6	NA	TRBD1	TGTGCCAGCAGTTCGACAGGGATAAATGAAAAACTGTTTTTT	CASSSTGINEKLFF
TRBJ2-3	TRBV6-1	NA	TRBD2	TGTGCCAGCAGTGTCATCGGCGGGAGTGCGGATACGCAGTATTTT	CASSVIGGSADTQYF
TRBJ2-3	TRBV7-9	NA	TRBD2	TGTGCCAGCAGACGAGGGACTAGCGGAAGCACAGATACGCAGTATTTT	CASRRGTSGSTDTQYF
TRBJ2-1	TRBV7-6	NA	TRBD2	TGTGCCAGCAGCTCGGCCGGGACTAGCTTAAATGAGCAGTTCTTC	CASSSAGTSLNEQFF
TRBJ2-7	TRBV13	NA	TRBD2	TGTGCCAGCAGCGCATTAGCGGGAGCCTACGAGCAGTACTTC	CASSALAGAYEQYF
TRBJ2-7	TRBV5-1	NA	NA	TGCGCCAGCAGCTTAACAGGGTCCCACGAGCAGTACTTC	CASSLTGSHEQYF
TRBJ2-1	TRBV4-2	NA	NA	TGTGCCAGCAGCCAAGATCTGGGAGGTCCATACAATGAGCAGTTCTTC	CASSQDLGGPYNEQFF
TRBJ1-4	TRBV28	NA	NA	TGTGCCAGCAGTTTTTTTCTAACTAATGAAAAACTGTTTTTT	CASSFFLTNEKLFF
TRBJ1-1	TRBV27	NA	NA	TGTGCCAGCAGAAGGGGAGGGATGAACACTGAAGCTTTCTTT	CASRRGGMNTEAFF
TRBJ2-6	TRBV19	NA	TRBD1	TGTGCCAGTAGCATTACCGGGACAGGGTTACCCTCTGGGGCCAACGTCCTGACTTTC	CASSITGTGLPSGANVLTF
TRBJ2-5	TRBV7-7	NA	TRBD1	TGTGCTAGCAGCCCCGGGACAGGGGGTTCAGAGACCCAGTACTTC	CASSPGTGGSETQYF
TRBJ1-5	TRBV27	NA	NA	TGTGCCAGCAGTCCCCACGAGAGCAATCAGCCCCAGCATTTT	CASSPHESNQPQHF
TRBJ1-2	TRBV30	once	NA	TGTGCCTGGGCGGGGGCTAGCTATGGCTACACCTTC	CAWAGASYGYTF
TRBJ1-5	TRBV6-6	NA	TRBD1	TGTGCCAGCACTTCCCAGGGGGAATTGCAGCCCCAGCATTTT	CASTSQGELQPQHF
TRBJ2-5	TRBV5-8	NA	TRBD2	TGTGCCAGCAGCCCCGGGACTAGCGGGAGCCCCCTAGAGACCCAGTACTTC	CASSPGTSGSPLETQYF
TRBJ2-7	TRBV18	NA	NA	TGTGCCAGCTCACTCCAAACAGGGAATCAAAACGAGCAGTACTTC	CASSLQTGNQNEQYF
TRBJ2-2	TRBV18	NA	NA	TGTGCCAGCTCACTACGATCAAGGGACAAGAACACCGGGGAGCTGTTTTTT	CASSLRSRDKNTGELFF
TRBJ2-7	TRBV5-1	NA	NA	TGCGCCAGCAGCCCGACCCCCCCTAGTCCCCTCTCCATCTCCTCCTACGAGCAGTACTTC	CASSPTPPSPLSISSYEQYF
TRBJ2-6	TRBV10-1	few	NA	TGCGCCAGCAGTGGGACGGATCCATACTCTGGGGCCAACGTCCTGACTTTC	CASSGTDPYSGANVLTF
TRBJ2-7	TRBV30	once	TRBD1	TGTGCCTGTTGGTGGGACAGGGGTATTTCCTACGAGCAGTACTTC	CACWWDRGISYEQYF
TRBJ2-7	TRBV2	NA	NA	TGTGCCAGCAGTCGGGAACGCAACTACGAGCAGTACTTC	CASSRERNYEQYF
TRBJ1-5	TRBV10-3	NA	TRBD1	TGTGCCATCAGTGAAGGGACAGGGTTTAGTCAGCCCCAGCATTTT	CAISEGTGFSQPQHF
TRBJ2-5	TRBV28	NA	NA	TGTGCCAGCGGGGTGCCAGACAGGCCAGGCACGAACTTC	CASGVPDRPGTNF
TRBJ2-7	TRBV7-2	NA	TRBD2	TGTGCCAGCAGCGTATGGACTAGCGGGAGTAGGGAGCAGTACTTC	CASSVWTSGSREQYF
TRBJ1-2	TRBV2	NA	TRBD1	TGTGCCAGCAGTGAGGGACAGCCTTATGGCTACACCTTC	CASSEGQPYGYTF
TRBJ2-7	TRBV7-9	NA	NA	TGTGCCAGCAGCTTACAGTCCTACGAGCAGTACTTC	CASSLQSYEQYF